These 22 T cell receptor beta chains were sequenced from one sample in a study of brain metastases from non-small cell lung cancer. Using immunoSEQ multiplex PCR, the repertoire was profiled, and TCRdb retains in-frame clones only, with some absent. The sample lists approximately 5,100 clones, approximately 85% seen once, with under 6% in the top ten. The specimen was primary lung tumor tissue. The receptors shown here come from a donor at least 40 years old with non-small cell lung cancer.

V is TRBV5-1 and J is TRBJ2-4; 8 bases line up with TRBD1. Germline values: CDR1 SGHRS, CDR2 YFSETQ. This CDR3 is 14 amino acids long. V trimming: 4 bases; J trimming: 6 bases; junction bases outside the gene matches: 6. The DNA for the CDR3 is TGCGCCAGCAGCGACATACAGGGGGGAAACATTCAGTACTTC. Protein: CASSDIQGGNIQYF.

This sequence joins TRBV2 and TRBJ2-6, with D possibly being TRBD2 (7 bases). CDR3 length: 15 amino acids. The V gene's germline CDR1 is SNHLY and CDR2 FYNNEI. Trimming left V 7 bases short and J 0 bases short, with 10 bases between. The CDR3 DNA sequence: TGTGCCAGCAATCGGGGGGCCTCTGGGGCCAACGTCCTGACTTTC. Encoded protein: CASNRGASGANVLTF. The full variable domain, completed using reference TRBV2 and TRBJ2-6, is EPEVTQTPSHQVTQMGQEVILRCVPISNHLYFYWYRQILGQKVEFLVSFYNNEISEKSEIFDDQFSVERPDGSNFTLKIRSTKLEDSAMYFCASNRGASGANVLTFGAGSRLTVL.

The chain employs TRBV18 and TRBJ1-3; D remains ambiguous. Germline V lookup: CDR1 KGHSH, CDR2 LQKENI. The V end lost 3 bases, the J end lost 0 bases, and 6 bases lay between the germline ends. This CDR3 contains 14 residues. CDR3: CASSPPISGNTIYF. CDR3 DNA: TGTGCCAGCTCACCCCCAATCTCTGGAAACACCATATATTTT.

The chain carries TRBV2 and TRBJ1-6, with a possible D match to TRBD1 (5 bases). V lost 7 bases and J lost 7, with 14 bases in between. CDR1 and CDR2 (germline): SNHLY, FYNNEI. The CDR3 runs 14 residues. CDR3: CASTRVTSNSPLHF. CDR3 DNA: TGTGCCAGCACCAGGGTGACTTCCAATTCACCCCTCCACTTT.

The chain couples TRBV5-6 to TRBJ2-1, with D possibly TRBD1 on 5 matching bases. The CDR3 sequence is 16 residues long. Trimming removed 2 bases at V and 1 base at J, with 13 bases between. The germline V gene has CDR1 SGHDT and CDR2 YYEEEE. CDR3: CASSLRQGRSYNEQFF. In nucleotides, the CDR3 is TGTGCCAGCAGCTTACGTCAGGGTCGTTCCTACAATGAGCAGTTCTTC.

The J gene is TRBJ2-7, the V gene TRBV2; 7 nucleotides match TRBD1. Trimming cost V 2 bases and J 0 bases; bases outside gene matches: 4. The CDR3 contains 15 residues. Per the germline V gene, CDR1 is SNHLY and CDR2 is FYNNEI. The CDR3 coding sequence is TGTGCCAGCAGTGAATCAAGGACAGGCTCCTACGAGCAGTACTTC. Translated, it gives CASSESRTGSYEQYF.

The chain joins TRBV18 to TRBJ2-3; 10 bases are a match to TRBD2. This CDR3 comprises 18 residues. Germline V gives CDR1 KGHSH, CDR2 LQKENI. With 3 bases clipped from V and 2 bases from J, the junction kept 11 bases outside the gene matches. This CDR3 reads CASSPRGASGSITDTQYF. Here the CDR3 DNA reads TGTGCCAGCTCACCTCGTGGGGCTAGCGGGAGCATCACAGATACGCAGTATTTT.

The genes are TRBV19 and TRBJ1-2; maybe TRBD1 (5 bases). This CDR3 contains 11 residues. Germline V gene sequence: CDR1 LNHDA, CDR2 SQIVND (reference sequence). Trimming removed 9 bases from V and 4 bases from J, with 9 bases in between. CDR3 bases: TGTGCCAGCGACAGCTCCTATGGCTACACCTTC. Residues: CASDSSYGYTF. Looking up the rest from reference TRBV19 and TRBJ1-2 gives the full variable domain: DGGITQSPKYLFRKEGQNVTLSCEQNLNHDAMYWYRQDPGQGLRLIYYSQIVNDFQKGDIAEGYSVSREKKESFPLTVTSAQKNPTAFYLCASDSSYGYTFGSGTRLTVV.

This clone was picked up one time. CDR3 amino acids: CASSLLGGGDTQYF. The CDR3 nucleotides read TGTGCCAGCAGTTTGTTGGGGGGGGGAGATACGCAGTATTTT. The rearrangement uses TRBV27 and TRBJ2-3; 7 bases are shared with TRBD2. CDR3 length equals 14 residues. Germline-derived CDR1 and CDR2 are MNHEY and SMNVEV (reference sequence). V gave up 3 bases and J gave up 5 bases; unmatched junction bases: 5.

V and J are TRBV21-1 and TRBJ1-1. TRBV21-1 is deemed a pseudogene. CDR3 length equals 16 residues. CDR3 sequence reads: CASSTDNRRALGEAFF. CDR3 bases: TGTGCCAGCAGCACAGACAACCGAAGGGCGCTGGGTGAAGCTTTCTTT.

V usage is TRBV19 and J usage is TRBJ1-1; a possible D gene is TRBD1 (6 bases). Deletions cut 7 bases from V and 0 bases from J, with 12 bases between. The CDR3 loop spans 14 amino acids. The germline V gene has CDR1 LNHDA and CDR2 SQIVND (reference sequence). The CDR3 DNA sequence: TGTGCCAGTACGAGGACAGATTTGAACACTGAAGCTTTCTTT. Encoded protein: CASTRTDLNTEAFF.

V gene TRBV7-9 combines with J gene TRBJ2-1, with TRBD1 matching 7 bases. This CDR3 spans 14 amino acids. The germline V gene has CDR1 SEHNR and CDR2 FQNEAQ (reference sequence). With 4 bases clipped from V and 9 bases from J, the junction kept 9 bases outside the gene matches. The DNA for the CDR3 is TGTGCCAGCAGCTCCCTGGACAGGACAAGTGAGCAGTTCTTC. Translation: CASSSLDRTSEQFF.

This clone was picked up a small number of times. This chain connects TRBV4-1 to TRBJ1-5; TRBD1 aligns across 7 bases. The germline V gene has CDR1 MGHRA and CDR2 YSYEKL. This CDR3 region has 15 residues. Germline trimming cut 4 bases from V and 7 bases from J; bases unmatched to any gene: 10. CDR3 nucleotides: TGCGCCAGCAGCCGTTCCCCAGGGGGTGACCAGCCCCAGCATTTT. Translated: CASSRSPGGDQPQHF.

This chain joins TRBV5-4 and TRBJ2-5; tentative D call: TRBD1 (6 bases). The V gene's germline CDR1 is SGHNT and CDR2 YYREEE (reference sequence). Trimming took 1 base from V and 0 from J, leaving 7 bases between them. CDR3 length equals 14 residues. The chain's CDR3 is CASSLRTDQETQYF. The CDR3 DNA reads as TGTGCCAGCAGCTTGAGGACAGACCAAGAGACCCAGTACTTC.

CDR3 sequence: CASSLAPQKLAGAYEQYF. The CDR3 nucleotides read TGTGCCAGCAGCTTAGCCCCCCAGAAACTAGCGGGAGCCTACGAGCAGTACTTC. The chain employs TRBV11-3 and TRBJ2-7; 11 nucleotides agree with TRBD2. Germline CDR1 reads SGHNT; CDR2 reads YENEEA. Trimming took 1 base from V and 2 from J; bases not matched to a gene: 10. This CDR3 is 18 amino acids long. Looking up the rest from reference TRBV11-3 and TRBJ2-7 gives the full variable domain: EAGVVQSPRYKIIEKKQPVAFWCNPISGHNTLYWYLQNLGQGPELLIRYENEEAVDDSQLPKDRFSAERLKGVDSTLKIQPAELGDSAVYLCASSLAPQKLAGAYEQYFGPGTRLTVT.

V usage is TRBV19 and J usage is TRBJ2-1, with 8 bases fitting TRBD1. Germline loops: CDR1 LNHDA, CDR2 SQIVND (reference sequence). The CDR3 contains 13 residues. Trimming removed 5 bases from V and 6 bases from J; junction bases left unmatched: 3. The CDR3 here is CASSPTGGNEQFF. The CDR3 DNA reads TGTGCCAGTAGTCCAACAGGGGGCAATGAGCAGTTCTTC.

This chain connects TRBV19 to TRBJ2-7, with D unclear. V dropped 3 bases and J dropped 0 bases, with 9 bases sitting between them. CDR1 and CDR2 from the germline V gene are LNHDA and SQIVND (reference sequence). The CDR3 has 14 amino acids. The CDR3: CASSIDRSSYEQYF. CDR3 bases: TGTGCCAGTAGTATCGACCGCAGCTCCTACGAGCAGTACTTC.

The chain's CDR3 is CASSLGGRNYGYTF. In DNA form, the CDR3 reads TGTGCCAGCAGCTTGGGTGGTCGTAACTATGGCTACACCTTC. This chain connects TRBV3-1 (or the pseudogene TRBV3-2) to TRBJ1-2; D unresolved. The CDR3 loop spans 14 amino acids. Germline CDR1 reads LGHDT; CDR2 reads YNNKEL (reference sequence). Deletions cut 5 bases from V and 1 base from J, with 11 bases between.

The V gene is TRBV4-2, the J gene TRBJ2-5; D is possibly TRBD1 (6 bases). Germline V gene lookup returns CDR1 LGHNA and CDR2 YNFKEQ. The CDR3 is 15 amino acids. V lost 1 base to trimming and J lost 1 base, with 10 bases between them. The CDR3 DNA reads as TGTGCCAGCAGCCAAGGGGGGCGGACCCAAGAGACCCAGTACTTC. Amino acids: CASSQGGRTQETQYF.

The V and J genes are TRBV27 and TRBJ2-2; tentative D call: TRBD1 (6 bases). V shed 6 bases and J shed 6 bases, with 14 bases lying between them. There are 14 residues in the CDR3. The V gene's germline CDR1 is MNHEY and CDR2 SMNVEV (reference sequence). DNA for the CDR3: TGTGCCAGCAGCCGGGACATACATCCCGGGGAGCTGTTTTTT. Protein product: CASSRDIHPGELFF.

A word on this clone: Other DNA sequences of this sample code for an identical CDR3. V and J are TRBV30 and TRBJ2-3; TRBD1 matches 11 bases. CDR3 length: 14 amino acids. With V trimmed by 3 bases and J by 5 bases, 4 bases remained unmatched. Germline V lookup: CDR1 GTSNPN, CDR2 SVGIG (reference sequence). Here the CDR3 DNA reads TGTGCCTGGAGCCGGACAGGGGGCGGAGATACGCAGTATTTT. This gives the protein CAWSRTGGGDTQYF. Using reference TRBV30 and TRBJ2-3 for the parts outside the CDR3, the full variable domain is SQTIHQWPATLVQPVGSPLSLECTVEGTSNPNLYWYRQAAGRGLQLLFYSVGIGQISSEVPQNLSASRPQDRQFILSSKKLLLSDSGFYLCAWSRTGGGDTQYFGPGTRLTVL.

The V call is TRBV5-1, the J call TRBJ2-5; D not certain. Trimming pared 0 bases from V and 5 bases from J, leaving 11 bases between. The CDR3 is made up of 14 amino acids. Germline loops: CDR1 SGHRS, CDR2 YFSETQ. CDR3 amino acids: CASSLGDSSETQYF. DNA for the CDR3: TGCGCCAGCAGCTTGGGTGATAGCAGCGAGACCCAGTACTTC.